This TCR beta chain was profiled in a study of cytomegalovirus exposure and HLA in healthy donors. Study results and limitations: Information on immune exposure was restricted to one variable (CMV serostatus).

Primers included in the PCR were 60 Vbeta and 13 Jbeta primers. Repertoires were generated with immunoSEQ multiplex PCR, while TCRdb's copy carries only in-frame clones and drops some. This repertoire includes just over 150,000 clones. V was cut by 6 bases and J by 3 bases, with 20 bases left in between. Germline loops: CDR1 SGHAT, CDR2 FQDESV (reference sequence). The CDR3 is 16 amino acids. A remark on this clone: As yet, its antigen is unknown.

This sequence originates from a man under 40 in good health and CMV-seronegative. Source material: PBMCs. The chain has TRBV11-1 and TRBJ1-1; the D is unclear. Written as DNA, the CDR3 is TGTGCCAGCAGTCGCAGTGGCGGGTCGGCGCACACTGAAGCTTTCTTT. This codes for CASSRSGGSAHTEAFF.